One sample yielded the 14 T cell receptor beta chains listed below, sequenced in a study of blood T cell repertoires in COVID-19. TCRdb keeps only in-frame clones here, not all; method: immunoSEQ multiplex PCR. The table has 200,000 to 250,000 clones, 84% seen once; the top ten hold around 1.5%. Input material: peripheral blood. These receptors originate from a woman in her 40s who had recovered from COVID-19.

The chain links TRBV19 to TRBJ2-3, with D possibly TRBD2 on 7 matching bases. The length of the CDR3 is 15 residues. The V gene lost 3 bases and the J gene lost 8 bases, with 18 bases spanning the gap. The germline V gene encodes CDR1 LNHDA and CDR2 SQIVND (reference sequence). CDR3: CASSILGAGEGTQYF. CDR3 bases: TGTGCCAGTAGTATTTTGGGGGCGGGAGAGGGTACGCAGTATTTT. The full variable domain, its missing parts supplied by reference TRBV19 and TRBJ2-3, is DGGITQSPKYLFRKEGQNVTLSCEQNLNHDAMYWYRQDPGQGLRLIYYSQIVNDFQKGDIAEGYSVSREKKESFPLTVTSAQKNPTAFYLCASSILGAGEGTQYFGPGTRLTVL.

The V gene is TRBV28, the J gene TRBJ1-3, with unresolved D. The V end lost 7 bases, the J end lost 0 bases, and 25 bases lay between the germline ends. There are 19 residues in the CDR3. The germline CDR1 and CDR2 sequences are MDHEN and SYDVKM. CDR3: CASTGFLVKAVFSGNTIYF. The CDR3 coding sequence is TGTGCCAGCACGGGTTTTTTGGTCAAAGCCGTCTTCTCTGGAAACACCATATATTTT.

The CDR3 reads CASSLDNRLAGGPSETQYF. The DNA of the CDR3 is TGTGCCAGCAGTTTGGATAACCGACTAGCGGGGGGGCCGAGCGAGACCCAGTACTTC. The chain carries TRBV28 and TRBJ2-5; 14 nucleotides line up with TRBD2. The J segment lost 5 bases and the V segment lost 3 bases, leaving 14 bases of the junction unmatched. The CDR3 contains 19 residues. From germline, CDR1 is MDHEN and CDR2 SYDVKM.

The genes are TRBV10-3 and TRBJ2-5; D might be TRBD2 (6 bases). CDR3 length: 13 amino acids. Germline V lookup: CDR1 ENHRY, CDR2 SYGVKD. The V end was cut by 3 bases, the J end by 5 bases, with 10 bases between. For the CDR3, the DNA is TGTGCCATCAGTGAACTAGCTGGCGAGACCCAGTACTTC. Translation gives CAISELAGETQYF.

The chain recombines TRBV18 with TRBJ2-7, with a possible D match to TRBD2 (5 bases). This CDR3 contains 15 residues. The germline V gene encodes CDR1 KGHSH and CDR2 LQKENI. The V gene lost 6 bases and the J gene lost 6 bases, with 21 bases spanning the gap. The CDR3: CASSQEALGVGEQYF. Here the CDR3 DNA reads TGTGCCAGCTCCCAGGAGGCCCTTGGGGTGGGCGAGCAGTACTTC.

The chain carries TRBV6-2 or TRBV6-3 and TRBJ2-7, with D perhaps TRBD1 (6 bases). Germline CDR1 MNHEY, CDR2 SVGEGT. The CDR3 extends over 17 amino acids. V lost 2 bases and J 2 bases, leaving 19 bases between the germline ends. The CDR3 DNA sequence: TGTGCCAGCAGTTACATCTGGGACACCAGGACCCCCTACGAGCAGTACTTC. Its translation is CASSYIWDTRTPYEQYF.

This clone has a handful of counts. The V and J genes are TRBV6-5 and TRBJ1-1; D not resolved. Germline V gives CDR1 MNHEY, CDR2 SVGAGI. The CDR3 totals 14 residues. V lost 5 bases to trimming and J lost 6 bases, with 16 bases between them. The CDR3 DNA follows: TGTGCCAGCAGTCCTACTTTTCGATCCCCTGAAGCTTTCTTT. Translated: CASSPTFRSPEAFF.

This rearrangement joins TRBV7-2 to TRBJ2-5; TRBD1 matches at 7 bases. Losses at the gene ends were 0 bases for V and 7 bases for J; bases not matched to a gene: 11. Germline values: CDR1 SGHTA, CDR2 FQGNSA. The CDR3 spans 16 residues. The CDR3 DNA is TGTGCCAGCAGCTTAGCGAGGGGACAGAAAAAAGGGACCCAGTACTTC. This translates into CASSLARGQKKGTQYF.

The rearrangement uses TRBV11-3 and TRBJ2-7, with D perhaps TRBD2 (5 bases). Trimming took 0 bases from V and 0 from J, leaving 12 bases between them. The CDR3 is 16 residues long. CDR1 is SGHNT and CDR2 is YENEEA in the germline V gene. CDR3 sequence reads: CASSLDAGGTSYEQYF. The CDR3 DNA is TGTGCCAGCAGCTTAGATGCGGGCGGAACCTCCTACGAGCAGTACTTC.

This chain joins TRBV6-5 and TRBJ2-7, with D perhaps TRBD2 (6 bases). Germline V gives CDR1 MNHEY, CDR2 SVGAGI. Trimming cost V 5 bases and J 7 bases, with 18 bases left between them. The CDR3 has 14 amino acids. In DNA, the CDR3 is TGTGCCAGCAGTACGCTGGGGGGTTCGGGGGAGCAGTACTTC. This sequence encodes CASSTLGGSGEQYF.

This sequence joins TRBV3-1 (or the pseudogene TRBV3-2) and TRBJ2-1; D may be TRBD2 (5 bases). The length of the CDR3 is 15 residues. Germline V lookup: CDR1 LGHDT, CDR2 YNNKEL (reference sequence). V was shortened by 2 bases and J by 9 bases, with 17 bases between the two germline ends. This CDR3 is CASSQFPPGIGEQFF. CDR3 DNA: TGTGCCAGCAGCCAATTCCCCCCCGGGATAGGTGAGCAGTTCTTC.

This clone came up once. The chain uses TRBV6-4 and TRBJ1-5; D is unresolved. Germline CDR1 reads MRHNA; CDR2 reads SNTAGT. V was shortened by 4 bases and J by 1 base, with 5 bases between the two germline ends. The CDR3 runs 13 residues. The CDR3 sequence: CASSVQSNQPQHF. The DNA of the CDR3 is TGTGCCAGCAGTGTGCAGAGCAATCAGCCCCAGCATTTT.

This sequence joins TRBV7-2 and TRBJ1-1; 7 nucleotides match TRBD1. The CDR3 totals 12 residues. CDR1 is SGHTA and CDR2 is FQGNSA in the germline V gene. Trimming removed 1 base from V and 10 bases from J; junction bases left unmatched: 3. The DNA for the CDR3 is TGTGCCAGCAGCTTAGTCAGGGGGGTAGCTTTCTTT. Protein product: CASSLVRGVAFF.

The rearrangement joins TRBV7-9 to TRBJ2-7; tentative D call: TRBD1 (5 bases). Looked up from germline, CDR1 is SEHNR and CDR2 is FQNEAQ (reference sequence). CDR3 size: 15 residues. The germline V and J ends were trimmed by 5 bases and 4 bases, with 18 bases remaining between them. The CDR3 coding sequence is TGTGCCAGCAGCCCCCAGGGCGGCGTTCTTTACGAGCAGTACTTC. Amino acids: CASSPQGGVLYEQYF.